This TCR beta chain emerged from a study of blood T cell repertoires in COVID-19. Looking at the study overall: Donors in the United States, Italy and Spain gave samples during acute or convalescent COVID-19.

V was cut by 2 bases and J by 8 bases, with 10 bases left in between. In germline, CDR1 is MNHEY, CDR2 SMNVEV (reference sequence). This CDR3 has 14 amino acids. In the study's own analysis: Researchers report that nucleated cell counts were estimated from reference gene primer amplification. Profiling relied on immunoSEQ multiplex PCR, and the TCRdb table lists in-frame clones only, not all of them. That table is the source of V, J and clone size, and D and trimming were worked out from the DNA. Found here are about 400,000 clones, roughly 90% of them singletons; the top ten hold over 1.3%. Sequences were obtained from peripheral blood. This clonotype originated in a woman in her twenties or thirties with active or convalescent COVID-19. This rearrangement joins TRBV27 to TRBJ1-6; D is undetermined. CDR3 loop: CASSLMANDSPLHF. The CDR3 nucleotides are TGTGCCAGCAGTTTAATGGCCAACGATTCACCCCTCCACTTT.